This passage covers 28 T cell receptor beta chains from one sample sequenced in a study of blood T cell repertoires in COVID-19. Some clones are missing from TCRdb's copy, which holds only in-frame ones; the method was immunoSEQ multiplex PCR. The sample records around 70,000 clones, around 80% being singletons. What was sequenced was peripheral blood. The receptors derive from a human donor in a cohort sampled during active COVID-19.

The chain is built from TRBV19 and TRBJ1-1; 8 nucleotides line up with TRBD1. Germline V CDR1 and CDR2: LNHDA, SQIVND (reference sequence). Trimming at V came to 6 bases and at J to 2 bases, leaving 5 bases not matched to a gene. The length of the CDR3 is 14 residues. In nucleotides, the CDR3 is TGTGCCAGTAGCCACAGGGGGGGAAACACTGAAGCTTTCTTT. Its translation: CASSHRGGNTEAFF.

J is TRBJ2-3 and V is TRBV2; 11 nucleotides align to TRBD2. Germline V gene lookup returns CDR1 SNHLY and CDR2 FYNNEI. The CDR3 is made up of 16 amino acids. V lost 7 bases, J lost 2 bases, and 8 bases stayed unmatched. The CDR3 loop is CASNMGLAVYTDTQYF. As DNA, the CDR3 is TGTGCCAGCAATATGGGACTAGCGGTTTACACAGATACGCAGTATTTT.

This chain uses TRBV23-1 with TRBJ2-1; TRBD2 aligns across 7 bases. TRBV23-1 is noted as an ORF with a role that remains uncertain. The CDR3 covers 15 residues. The V segment lost 4 bases and the J segment 0 bases; nucleotides outside the gene matches: 3. CDR3 loop: CASSPTSCSYNEQFF. The CDR3 bases are TGCGCCAGCAGTCCGACTAGCTGCTCCTACAATGAGCAGTTCTTC.

The rearrangement uses TRBV4-1 and TRBJ2-3; 10 positions agree with TRBD2. The V gene's germline CDR1 is MGHRA and CDR2 YSYEKL. Unmatched junction bases numbered 5, after V lost 4 bases and J lost 4 bases. The CDR3 extends over 15 amino acids. This CDR3 reads CASSLGGLASDTQYF. DNA of the CDR3: TGCGCCAGCAGCCTCGGGGGACTAGCGTCAGATACGCAGTATTTT.

The chain joins TRBV7-8 to TRBJ2-5; the match to TRBD1 covers 10 bases. CDR3 size: 15 residues. V trimming: 2 bases; J trimming: 3 bases; junction bases outside the gene matches: 3. The germline gives CDR1 SGHVS, CDR2 FQNEAQ. This CDR3 reads CASSLFGTGEETQYF. CDR3 DNA: TGTGCCAGCAGCTTATTCGGGACAGGGGAAGAGACCCAGTACTTC.

The chain recombines TRBV12-3 or TRBV12-4 with TRBJ2-5; no reliable D call. This CDR3 has 13 residues. Trimming took off 4 bases at V and 2 bases at J, with 8 bases between the two ends. The CDR3 is CASSSSGQETQYF. The CDR3 nucleotides read TGTGCCAGCAGTTCGTCAGGACAAGAGACCCAGTACTTC.

This clone was recorded once. V and J are TRBV9 and TRBJ2-4, with 9 nucleotides matching TRBD1. Germline CDR1 and CDR2: SGDLS and YYNGEE. This CDR3 is 17 amino acids long. The trim removed 3 bases at V and 0 bases at J, leaving 7 bases unmatched. DNA of the CDR3: TGTGCCAGCAGCGGACCGGGACAGGGTCCAGCCAAAAACATTCAGTACTTC. Its translation is CASSGPGQGPAKNIQYF.

This rearrangement joins TRBV21-1 to TRBJ1-5; the table gives TRBD1 as D, unverified against the DNA. TRBV21-1 is a documented pseudogene. There are 15 residues in the CDR3. CDR3 DNA sequence: TGTGCCAGCAGCCTGGGGCATAGAGATATCAAGCCCCAGCATTTT. Translated: CASSLGHRDIKPQHF.

The genes are TRBV5-6 and TRBJ2-7; D unresolved. The CDR3 has 16 amino acids. Germline-derived CDR1 and CDR2 are SGHDT and YYEEEE. The ends were cut back, 3 bases at V and 3 bases at J, with 19 bases in the middle. The CDR3 bases are TGTGCCAGCAGCTCCGGAGCCCCAACAAGCCTCTACGAGCAGTACTTC. It encodes CASSSGAPTSLYEQYF. The full variable domain, completed using reference TRBV5-6 and TRBJ2-7, is DAGVTQSPTHLIKTRGQQVTLRCSPKSGHDTVSWYQQALGQGPQFIFQYYEEEERQRGNFPDRFSGHQFPNYSSELNVNALLLGDSALYLCASSSGAPTSLYEQYFGPGTRLTVT.

The chain's CDR3 is CASSAQGALLMNEQFF. CDR3 DNA sequence: TGTGCCAGCAGCGCTCAGGGGGCACTCTTGATGAATGAGCAGTTCTTC. The chain uses TRBV9 and TRBJ2-1, with 8 bases aligning to TRBD1. The CDR3 contains 16 residues. The germline gives CDR1 SGDLS, CDR2 YYNGEE. Losses at the gene ends were 3 bases for V and 7 bases for J; bases not matched to a gene: 12.

The V gene is TRBV9, the J gene TRBJ2-1, with 12 nucleotides matching TRBD2. CDR1 SGDLS and CDR2 YYNGEE come from the germline V gene. With V trimmed by 4 bases and J by 7 bases, 12 bases remained unmatched. The CDR3 spans 17 residues. For the CDR3, the DNA is TGTGCCAGCAGCCCTCGCCGACTAGCGGGAGTACGTAATGAGCAGTTCTTC. Translation: CASSPRRLAGVRNEQFF.

This clone was recorded only once. The chain couples TRBV7-9 to TRBJ2-5; possibly TRBD2 for D (7 bases). V was shortened by 4 bases and J by 2 bases, with 20 bases between the two germline ends. Germline CDR1 SEHNR, CDR2 FQNEAQ (reference sequence). The CDR3 runs to 17 residues. DNA for the CDR3: TGTGCCAGCAGCTCTCTACGGGGGGCGGTGGGGCAAGAGACCCAGTACTTC. Translation gives CASSSLRGAVGQETQYF.

The CDR3 sequence is CASSSQGQGGIEQFF. CDR3 coding DNA: TGTGCCAGCAGCTCACAAGGACAGGGAGGGATTGAGCAGTTCTTC. J is TRBJ2-1 and V is TRBV5-4, with D maybe TRBD1 (8 bases). V lost 3 bases and J lost 9, with 19 bases in between. Germline V gene data show CDR1 as SGHNT and CDR2 as YYREEE (reference sequence). The length of the CDR3 is 15 residues.

The gene calls are TRBV12-5 and TRBJ2-5; D is unresolved. Germline lookup yields CDR1 LGHNT and CDR2 FRNRAP. The ends were cut back, 1 base at V and 5 bases at J, with 8 bases in the middle. The CDR3 runs 13 residues. The CDR3 nucleotides are TGTGCTAGTGGTTTGGCCAACGGGGAGACCCAGTACTTC. As protein: CASGLANGETQYF.

The chain has TRBV18 and TRBJ2-2, with D possibly TRBD2 on 6 matching bases. This CDR3 has 20 residues. V lost 2 bases to trimming and J lost 0 bases, with 22 bases between them. Germline assignment: CDR1 KGHSH and CDR2 LQKENI. CDR3 sequence reads: CASSPLPFRGLATNTGELFF. The DNA for the CDR3 is TGTGCCAGCTCACCATTACCTTTTAGGGGTCTAGCGACGAACACCGGGGAGCTGTTTTTT.

The chain has TRBV9 and TRBJ1-1, with D maybe TRBD1 (5 bases). This CDR3 comprises 15 residues. V dropped 0 bases and J dropped 8 bases, with 17 bases sitting between them. Germline V CDR1 and CDR2: SGDLS, YYNGEE. CDR3 sequence: CASSVGGTGVDEAFF. CDR3 in DNA: TGTGCCAGCAGCGTAGGCGGGACGGGGGTGGACGAAGCTTTCTTT.

This clone was seen a single time. This chain links TRBV28 with TRBJ2-1, with D perhaps TRBD1 (7 bases). V lost 2 bases to trimming and J lost 4 bases, with 12 bases between them. From germline, CDR1 is MDHEN and CDR2 SYDVKM. The CDR3 extends over 15 amino acids. CDR3 loop: CASSLTGAGYNEQFF. The CDR3 nucleotides read TGTGCCAGCAGTTTAACAGGGGCGGGATACAATGAGCAGTTCTTC.

V usage is TRBV5-4 and J usage is TRBJ1-5; TRBD1 matches at 7 bases. J gave up 3 bases and V 4 bases, and 4 bases lay outside the gene matches. This CDR3 is built from 14 residues. Germline loops: CDR1 SGHNT, CDR2 YYREEE (reference sequence). The CDR3 DNA reads as TGTGCCAGCAGCACACAGGGGCCCAATCAGCCCCAGCATTTT. Translating gives CASSTQGPNQPQHF.

The chain has TRBV7-6 and TRBJ2-5, with 12 bases lining up with TRBD2. Germline trimming cut 2 bases from V and 3 bases from J; bases unmatched to any gene: 1. Germline-derived CDR1 and CDR2 are SGHVS and FNYEAQ. CDR3 length: 15 amino acids. The CDR3 loop reads CASSLSSGGEETQYF. CDR3 coding DNA: TGTGCCAGCAGCTTATCTAGCGGGGGGGAAGAGACCCAGTACTTC.

This chain links TRBV6-2 or TRBV6-3 with TRBJ1-5, with D perhaps matching TRBD1 (5 bases). CDR1 is MNHEY and CDR2 is SVGEGT in the germline V gene. The CDR3 consists of 14 residues. With 3 bases removed from V and 7 bases from J, the gap between germline ends came to 13 bases. CDR3 DNA sequence: TGTGCCAGCAGTTATAGCGGGGGAGGACAGCCCCAGCATTTT. It is translated as CASSYSGGGQPQHF.

This sequence joins TRBV7-9 and TRBJ2-1; 10 nucleotides line up with TRBD2. With V trimmed by 3 bases and J by 6 bases, 11 bases remained unmatched. The CDR3 sequence is 17 residues long. Germline V CDR1 and CDR2: SEHNR, FQNEAQ (reference sequence). The chain's CDR3 is CASSFLQRTSGSNEQFF. In DNA, the CDR3 is TGTGCCAGCAGCTTCCTACAGAGGACTAGCGGTTCCAATGAGCAGTTCTTC. Together with reference TRBV7-9 and TRBJ2-1, the CDR3 gives the full variable domain: DTGVSQNPRHKITKRGQNVTFRCDPISEHNRLYWYRQTLGQGPEFLTYFQNEAQLEKSRLLSDRFSAERPKGSFSTLEIQRTEQGDSAMYLCASSFLQRTSGSNEQFFGPGTRLTVL.

This chain connects TRBV12-3 or TRBV12-4 to TRBJ1-2, with D perhaps matching TRBD1 (6 bases). The CDR3 is made up of 12 amino acids. Trimming stripped 6 bases from V and 3 bases from J, with 8 bases between. CDR3 coding DNA: TGTGCCAGCAGCCCAGGGGACTATGGCTACACCTTC. Translation: CASSPGDYGYTF.

A word on this clone: This CDR3 is also generated by other DNA sequences in the sample. The rearrangement joins TRBV19 to TRBJ2-2; tentatively, D is TRBD2 (5 bases). This CDR3 is built from 14 residues. V was cut by 7 bases and J by 0 bases, with 9 bases left in between. Germline V gives CDR1 LNHDA, CDR2 SQIVND (reference sequence). CDR3 loop: CASKADSNTGELFF. Written as DNA, the CDR3 is TGTGCCAGTAAGGCGGACTCGAACACCGGGGAGCTGTTTTTT. The entire variable domain, with the rest obtained from reference TRBV19 and TRBJ2-2, is as follows: DGGITQSPKYLFRKEGQNVTLSCEQNLNHDAMYWYRQDPGQGLRLIYYSQIVNDFQKGDIAEGYSVSREKKESFPLTVTSAQKNPTAFYLCASKADSNTGELFFGEGSRLTVL.

This chain joins TRBV5-6 and TRBJ2-2, with 9 bases lining up with TRBD1. J lost 5 bases, V lost 4 bases, and 6 bases had no gene match. The CDR3 extends over 15 amino acids. CDR1 is SGHDT and CDR2 is YYEEEE in the germline V gene. The CDR3 here is CASSPGTGRTGELFF. CDR3 in DNA: TGTGCCAGCAGCCCGGGGACAGGGAGAACCGGGGAGCTGTTTTTT.

The chain has TRBV9 and TRBJ2-1, with TRBD2 matching 9 bases. Trimming cost V 4 bases and J 0 bases; bases outside gene matches: 5. This CDR3 is 16 amino acids long. Germline V gene data show CDR1 as SGDLS and CDR2 as YYNGEE. This CDR3 is CASSTYSGSSYNEQFF. The CDR3 DNA reads as TGTGCCAGCAGCACATATAGCGGGAGCTCCTACAATGAGCAGTTCTTC.

This rearrangement joins TRBV30 to TRBJ1-1, with TRBD1 as a possible D gene (5 bases). The germline CDR1 and CDR2 sequences are GTSNPN and SVGIG (reference sequence). Trimming removed 1 base from V and 12 bases from J, with 15 bases in between. The CDR3 is made up of 12 amino acids. CDR3 protein: CAWSEEGAATFF. For the CDR3, the DNA is TGTGCCTGGAGTGAGGAAGGGGCGGCAACTTTCTTT.

The chain couples TRBV5-1 to TRBJ2-1; 10 bases align to TRBD1. Unmatched junction bases numbered 3, after V lost 3 bases and J lost 6 bases. The germline V gene encodes CDR1 SGHRS and CDR2 YFSETQ. This CDR3 is 14 amino acids long. The CDR3 DNA sequence: TGCGCCAGCAGCTCGACAGGGGGCGTCAATGAGCAGTTCTTC. Translating it yields CASSSTGGVNEQFF.

The chain is built from TRBV28 and TRBJ1-1, with a weak D call TRBD1 (5 bases). V lost 5 bases and J lost 5, with 21 bases in between. The CDR3 contains 16 residues. Germline V gene data show CDR1 as MDHEN and CDR2 as SYDVKM. CDR3 residues: CASSPQGFGGKTEAFF. The DNA for the CDR3 is TGTGCCAGCAGTCCTCAGGGTTTCGGGGGAAAGACTGAAGCTTTCTTT.